This T cell receptor (beta chain) was identified in a study of T cells in Graves' hyperthyroidism and ophthalmopathy (dated by TCRdb to 2018 to 2020). Looking at the study overall: Peripheral blood was sampled at the time of initial diagnosis, prior to any treatment. To identify distinguishing TCR V-J signatures, a discovery cohort of roughly 100 patients was used, comprising 40 to 45 with Graves' ophthalmopathy and some 60 with stable Graves' hyperthyroidism. Whether ophthalmopathy could be predicted prospectively was tested in an independent validation cohort made up of about 20 hyperthyroidism patients plus 17 patients who later progressed to ophthalmopathy. The 100 or so discovery patients were divided at random into training and test sets in a 7:3 ratio. The study also compared thyroid tissue and blood T-cell repertoires from several Graves' hyperthyroidism patients. Following sampling, methimazole starting at 30 mg daily was given to hyperthyroidism patients, and high-dose intravenous methylprednisolone was given to ophthalmopathy patients. The paper describes TCR Vbeta CDR3 sequencing of 135 peripheral blood samples, made up of 43 ophthalmopathy patients, 70 to 75 hyperthyroidism patients and some 17 progressor patients. Paper-wide results and their limitations: No statistical method was used to fix the sample size in advance, and group allocation was not hidden from the investigators. In validation, progression to ophthalmopathy was predicted by the model with 70.59% sensitivity and roughly 76% specificity, a median of roughly 6 months before onset. A model built on a 13 V-J signature distinguished ophthalmopathy from stable hyperthyroidism, reaching about 88% sensitivity and 81% to 83% specificity in cross-validation and 80%/75% in testing. Most expanded thyroid clonotypes (frequency above 0.001) were also detected in blood, a finding suggesting that blood repertoires may reflect thyroid immune responses.

The TCR beta CDR3 regions were amplified from the RNA transcripts. For the first round of RT-PCR on the TCR CDR3, the HTBI primer set was used together with the Qiagen OneStep RT-PCR kit. A second multiplex PCR round built the libraries, followed by size selection and purification. Sequencing of the libraries was done on an Illumina HiSeq2000 using paired-end 100 bp reads. From the authors' description of their analysis: SOAPnuke was used to process the raw data, with reads discarded if the reads contained adapters or uncalled bases, had a mean Phred below 15, or lacked an exact constant-primer or identifier match. COPE v1.2.5 was used to merge the high-quality paired reads, and each unique nucleotide sequence was defined as a clonotype. MiTCR v1.1 was used to align the clonotypes against IMGT TRBV, TRBD and TRBJ reference segments. The analysis included only V-J combinations with a frequency above 0.0001, which together covered 99.2% of the repertoires. The TCS score was defined as F50 (clonal expansion) divided by E x V (chaos), with BLOSUM62-based TCRdist calculated between CDR3 peptides within each V-J. Welch's t-statistics and random forest reduced 500 to 650 V-J features to about 12, which were used in a naive Bayes classifier (R e1071). Using fastp trimming at Q25 and MiXCR clonotype assembly, TCRdb reanalyzed the public sequencing data and kept in-frame beta chains. Each entry merges the rows of one CDR3 protein and shows their most common DNA and genes. The V and J calls, along with clone size, are taken from TCRdb and not from the paper's own processing. Recorded for this sample are about 690,000 distinct CDR3 sequences; around 15% of them occurred a single time. 15% of the sample belongs to the ten largest clones.

A patient counted as having stable Graves' hyperthyroidism if no progression to ophthalmopathy occurred over 18 months of follow-up. Hyperthyroidism patients were aged 18 to 65 years and newly diagnosed, with disease duration of less than 2 months. Any patient with an uncontrolled infection, another autoimmune disease, pregnancy or lactation was excluded. Diagnoses were established on the basis of clinical symptoms, serum thyroxine and TRAb, thyroid ultrasound, and orbital computed tomography. PBMCs were isolated from roughly 10 ml of fresh peripheral blood by Ficoll-Paque density gradient centrifugation. Trizol reagent was used to extract total RNA, and RNA quality was then checked on an Agilent 2100 Bioanalyzer. CDR1 KGHSH and CDR2 LQKENI were looked up in the germline V gene. Taken from cysteine to phenylalanine, the CDR3 has 15 residues. The kept DNA is CDR3 alone, 45 bases in frame from the first base.

With regard to this clonotype: Its antigen specificity is not known. The junction departs from germline at one end; a sequencing error may be responsible.

Sequenced input: blood. This clonotype was obtained from a man aged 45-60 years with Graves' hyperthyroidism. This sequence uses TRBV18 and TRBJ2-1, with TRBD1 as a weak D call on 6 bases. The base sequence is TGTGCCAGTTCACCAGGGGTTCGCTCCTACAATGAGCAGTTCTTC. Its translation is CASSPGVRSYNEQFF.